What follows are 32 T cell receptor beta chains derived from one specimen sequenced in a study of beta chain features in type 1 diabetes. What these receptors recognize is not known. Sequencing targeted expressed TCRB transcripts, as all isolated RNA had been reverse transcribed. Sequencing was performed with immunoSEQ multiplex PCR; in TCRdb, only in-frame clones are kept and a portion is missing. The table has about 27,000 clones, 56% seen once. The study's findings and limits: Moderately but significantly shorter TCRB CDR3s were found in Type 1 diabetes patients in all four CD4+ subsets.

Sequences were obtained from Tregs from blood. These receptors were collected from a woman under 30 with type 1 diabetes.

J is TRBJ1-1 and V is TRBV30; TRBD1 is a possible D gene (5 bases). With 3 bases removed from V and 4 bases from J, the gap between germline ends came to 12 bases. Germline values: CDR1 GTSNPN, CDR2 SVGIG (reference sequence). The CDR3 is made up of 13 amino acids. The CDR3 coding sequence is TGTGCCTGGAGAGAAAACAGGTTCACTGAAGCTTTCTTT. Translated: CAWRENRFTEAFF.

The chain employs TRBV30 and TRBJ2-6, with D possibly TRBD1 on 5 matching bases. The CDR3 is 14 residues long. Germline V gene sequence: CDR1 GTSNPN, CDR2 SVGIG (reference sequence). Trimming shortened V by 6 bases and J by 1 base, and 10 bases separated the two germline ends. The CDR3 sequence: CACRQGSGANVLTF. CDR3 in DNA: TGTGCCTGTCGTCAGGGTTCTGGGGCCAACGTCCTGACTTTC.

The chain uses TRBV30 and TRBJ2-3; 7 positions match TRBD2. Germline trimming cut 0 bases from V and 4 bases from J; bases unmatched to any gene: 7. Germline V gene data show CDR1 as GTSNPN and CDR2 as SVGIG (reference sequence). The CDR3 spans 15 residues. CDR3 nucleotides: TGTGCCTGGAGTGTAGGTCTAGCGGAATCAGATACGCAGTATTTT. This gives the protein CAWSVGLAESDTQYF. Full variable domain (missing parts from reference TRBV30 and TRBJ2-3): SQTIHQWPATLVQPVGSPLSLECTVEGTSNPNLYWYRQAAGRGLQLLFYSVGIGQISSEVPQNLSASRPQDRQFILSSKKLLLSDSGFYLCAWSVGLAESDTQYFGPGTRLTVL.

The chain employs TRBV5-6 and TRBJ1-6; D might be TRBD1 (5 bases). Trimming removed 4 bases from V and 11 bases from J, with 10 bases in between. This CDR3 spans 12 amino acids. Germline lookup yields CDR1 SGHDT and CDR2 YYEEEE. The CDR3 nucleotides read TGTGCCAGCAGCCCAGGGATGCCACCCCTCCACTTT. It codes for CASSPGMPPLHF.

This clone showed up just a few times. The genes are TRBV29-1 and TRBJ2-1; TRBD2 agrees at 8 bases. The CDR3 totals 14 residues. CDR1 and CDR2 (germline): SQVTM, ANQGSEA. The V gene end was trimmed by 4 bases and the J gene end by 8 bases; junction bases not matched to a gene: 10. CDR3 residues: CSVVSGTRGYEQFF. The CDR3 DNA is TGCAGCGTTGTATCCGGGACTAGGGGGTATGAGCAGTTCTTC.

This chain connects TRBV5-4 to TRBJ2-1, with 9 bases fitting TRBD1. The germline CDR1 and CDR2 sequences are SGHNT and YYREEE (reference sequence). Trimming cost V 0 bases and J 10 bases; bases outside gene matches: 11. The CDR3 spans 16 residues. The chain's CDR3 is CASSLAGTGNGGEQFF. The CDR3 DNA reads TGTGCCAGCAGCTTGGCCGGGACAGGGAATGGTGGAGAGCAGTTCTTC. The full variable domain, with the rest looked up from reference TRBV5-4 and TRBJ2-1, is ETGVTQSPTHLIKTRGQQVTLRCSSQSGHNTVSWYQQALGQGPQFIFQYYREEENGRGNFPPRFSGLQFPNYSSELNVNALELDDSALYLCASSLAGTGNGGEQFFGPGTRLTVL.

The chain combines TRBV19 with TRBJ1-4; no clear D gene. V lost 4 bases and J 9 bases, leaving 12 bases between the germline ends. This CDR3 contains 13 residues. In germline, CDR1 is LNHDA, CDR2 SQIVND (reference sequence). CDR3 in DNA: TGTGCCAGTAGTACTTGGCCAGATCAAAAACTGTTTTTT. Its protein is CASSTWPDQKLFF.

The V and J genes are TRBV19 and TRBJ1-4; TRBD1 matches 10 bases. The germline V gene has CDR1 LNHDA and CDR2 SQIVND (reference sequence). The V segment lost 6 bases and the J segment 4 bases; nucleotides outside the gene matches: 8. This CDR3 has 16 amino acids. CDR3 DNA sequence: TGTGCCAGTAGCCGCCGGGACAGGGGTGGTAATGAAAAACTGTTTTTT. Protein: CASSRRDRGGNEKLFF. The whole variable domain, remainder taken from reference TRBV19 and TRBJ1-4, is DGGITQSPKYLFRKEGQNVTLSCEQNLNHDAMYWYRQDPGQGLRLIYYSQIVNDFQKGDIAEGYSVSREKKESFPLTVTSAQKNPTAFYLCASSRRDRGGNEKLFFGSGTQLSVL.

This rearrangement joins TRBV14 to TRBJ2-7, with D possibly being TRBD2 (5 bases). CDR1 is SGHDN, CDR2 FVKESK, per germline. The CDR3 runs to 16 residues. V gave up 7 bases and J gave up 2 bases, with 21 bases separating them. The CDR3 spells CASNPNLGVGTYEQYF. In nucleotides, the CDR3 is TGTGCCAGCAACCCGAACCTGGGAGTGGGGACCTACGAGCAGTACTTC.

This chain connects TRBV29-1 to TRBJ2-7, with 9 bases matching TRBD1. The germline CDR1 and CDR2 sequences are SQVTM and ANQGSEA. Trimming removed 5 bases from V and 7 bases from J; junction bases left unmatched: 12. This CDR3 has 14 amino acids. For the CDR3, the DNA is TGCAGCGTTAAAACCGGGACAGGGTCGGAGGAGCAGTACTTC. Amino acids: CSVKTGTGSEEQYF.

The rearrangement uses TRBV19 and TRBJ1-3; 9 bases map to TRBD1. Germline CDR1 LNHDA, CDR2 SQIVND (reference sequence). The CDR3 loop spans 16 amino acids. After removal of 5 bases from V and 3 bases from J, the junction contained 8 bases not matched to a gene. CDR3 protein: CASSPNRGLYGNTIYF. CDR3 nucleotides: TGTGCCAGTAGTCCTAACAGGGGGCTATATGGAAACACCATATATTTT.

The sample holds a few counts of this clone. The rearrangement uses TRBV11-2 and TRBJ2-1, with 9 bases lining up with TRBD2. Germline loops: CDR1 SGHAT, CDR2 FQNNGV. The junction had 11 bases not matched to a gene; V was cut back by 3 bases and J by 11 bases. The CDR3 loop spans 15 amino acids. The CDR3 spells CASSLGPSGVLKQFF. CDR3 in DNA: TGTGCCAGCAGCTTGGGGCCTAGCGGGGTTCTGAAGCAGTTCTTC.

In its sample, this clone was seen a few times. This chain joins TRBV7-2 and TRBJ2-2; TRBD1 might be the D (6 bases). The CDR3 spans 16 residues. With 2 bases removed from V and 8 bases from J, the gap between germline ends came to 18 bases. The V gene's germline CDR1 is SGHTA and CDR2 FQGNSA. This CDR3 reads CASSLSGTPYGGELFF. The CDR3 coding sequence is TGTGCCAGCAGCTTATCGGGGACACCTTACGGAGGGGAGCTGTTTTTT.

The rearrangement joins TRBV7-2 to TRBJ2-1; 10 nucleotides align to TRBD2. Trimming removed 5 bases from V and 2 bases from J; junction bases left unmatched: 6. The CDR3 sequence is 16 residues long. Germline V gene lookup returns CDR1 SGHTA and CDR2 FQGNSA. In nucleotides, the CDR3 is TGTGCCAGCAGCAGAAAGCGGGAGGGCCCCTACAATGAGCAGTTCTTC. It codes for CASSRKREGPYNEQFF.

The chain links TRBV4-3 to TRBJ2-1; TRBD2 agrees at 10 bases. Germline loops: CDR1 LGHNA, CDR2 YSLEER. The CDR3 contains 17 residues. The V and J ends lost 0 bases and 12 bases, in that order; junction bases with no gene match: 14. The CDR3 loop is CASSQDWSSGGRVRQFF. The CDR3 nucleotides read TGCGCCAGCAGCCAAGATTGGTCTAGCGGGGGTCGAGTAAGGCAGTTCTTC.

The gene calls are TRBV27 and TRBJ1-2; D gene unclear. V dropped 6 bases and J dropped 1 base, with 21 bases sitting between them. Germline V gene data show CDR1 as MNHEY and CDR2 as SMNVEV (reference sequence). The CDR3 spans 17 residues. The CDR3 spells CASRKSRDTKSNYGYTF. The CDR3 region has the DNA TGTGCCAGCAGGAAAAGCCGAGACACGAAAAGTAACTATGGCTACACCTTC.

Worth noting for this clone: The junction and the germline gene differ at one end; a read error may be behind it. The chain couples TRBV5-4 to TRBJ1-2; 9 positions match TRBD1. Per the germline V gene, CDR1 is SGHNT and CDR2 is YYREEE (reference sequence). This CDR3 has 13 residues. The CDR3 loop reads CASSLDRTGAGAF. The DNA of the CDR3 is TGTGCCAGCAGCTTGGACCGGACAGGGGCGGGCGCCTTC.

The gene calls are TRBV5-1 and TRBJ2-4; 10 nucleotides match TRBD1. J lost 6 bases, V lost 0 bases, and 6 bases had no gene match. This CDR3 region has 16 residues. Per the germline V gene, CDR1 is SGHRS and CDR2 is YFSETQ. The CDR3 protein is CASSLGDRGGRNIQYF. In DNA, the CDR3 is TGCGCCAGCAGCTTGGGGGACAGGGGTGGCAGAAACATTCAGTACTTC.

The chain is built from TRBV28 and TRBJ2-5, with 11 bases lining up with TRBD2. From germline, CDR1 is MDHEN and CDR2 SYDVKM. After removal of 5 bases from V and 2 bases from J, the junction contained 10 bases not matched to a gene. This CDR3 contains 17 residues. CDR3 bases: TGTGCCAGCAGTACATTAGCGGGAGGGCCCACTCAAGAGACCCAGTACTTC. It specifies CASSTLAGGPTQETQYF.

The chain uses TRBV5-1 and TRBJ2-5, with TRBD1 matching 11 bases. Germline V gene data show CDR1 as SGHRS and CDR2 as YFSETQ. The V gene end was trimmed by 4 bases and the J gene end by 1 base; junction bases not matched to a gene: 6. This CDR3 region has 16 residues. CDR3: CASSLSGTGGQETQYF. The CDR3 coding sequence is TGCGCCAGCAGCCTTTCCGGGACAGGGGGCCAAGAGACCCAGTACTTC.

This clone was detected only a few times. This chain links TRBV30 with TRBJ2-1; TRBD2 might be the D (6 bases). The CDR3 sequence is 16 residues long. The germline CDR1 and CDR2 sequences are GTSNPN and SVGIG (reference sequence). The ends were cut back, 0 bases at V and 1 base at J, with 13 bases in the middle. CDR3 residues: CAWSVLPSASYNEQFF. CDR3 bases: TGTGCCTGGAGTGTACTACCTAGCGCATCCTACAATGAGCAGTTCTTC.

The chain links TRBV6-5 to TRBJ1-2, with a tentative D call TRBD1 (5 bases). The V end lost 5 bases, the J end lost 5 bases, and 9 bases lay between the germline ends. The germline V gene has CDR1 MNHEY and CDR2 SVGAGI. The CDR3 spans 12 residues. The CDR3 nucleotides read TGTGCCAGCAGTCTTGACAGATATGGCTACACCTTC. This gives the protein CASSLDRYGYTF.

This clone was picked up one time. The V call is TRBV6-1, the J call TRBJ2-7; D possibly matches TRBD1 or TRBD2 (9 bases each). V was clipped by 4 bases and J by 4 bases, with 32 bases between them. Germline assignment: CDR1 MNHNS and CDR2 SASEGT. The CDR3 covers 20 residues. CDR3 amino acids: CASSGRTGEGRASGIYEQYF. CDR3 nucleotide sequence: TGTGCCAGCAGTGGAAGGACAGGGGAGGGGAGAGCTAGCGGGATATACGAGCAGTACTTC.

Worth noting for this clone: The same CDR3 arises from other DNA sequences in this sample as well. The rearrangement joins TRBV18 to TRBJ1-5; D is perhaps TRBD1 (6 bases). Germline loops: CDR1 KGHSH, CDR2 LQKENI. V dropped 2 bases and J dropped 3 bases, with 11 bases sitting between them. The CDR3 loop spans 15 amino acids. CDR3 in DNA: TGTGCCAGCTCACCAGTCCAGGGGTCCAATCAGCCCCAGCATTTT. Protein product: CASSPVQGSNQPQHF.

This clone was seen a few times. The V and J genes are TRBV5-1 and TRBJ2-1; 7 bases fit TRBD2. V gave up 0 bases and J gave up 5 bases; unmatched junction bases: 5. The CDR3 has 15 residues. Germline CDR1 is SGHRS and CDR2 is YFSETQ. The CDR3 reads CASSLGSGDHNEQFF. Written as DNA, the CDR3 is TGCGCCAGCAGCTTGGGAAGCGGGGACCACAATGAGCAGTTCTTC.

The chain links TRBV2 to TRBJ2-1; TRBD2 is a possible D gene (5 bases). CDR1 SNHLY and CDR2 FYNNEI come from the germline V gene. This CDR3 region has 14 residues. Trimming shortened V by 5 bases and J by 10 bases, and 18 bases separated the two germline ends. Here the CDR3 DNA reads TGTGCCAGCAGTAAGCAGATAGGTCCGGGGGAGCAGTTCTTC. Translation: CASSKQIGPGEQFF.

The chain uses TRBV11-2 and TRBJ2-3, with D possibly matching TRBD2 (6 bases). This CDR3 contains 12 residues. The germline gives CDR1 SGHAT, CDR2 FQNNGV. V was trimmed by 2 bases and J by 8 bases, leaving 8 bases between them. This CDR3 reads CASSLHGGTQYF. The CDR3 DNA sequence: TGTGCCAGCAGCTTACACGGGGGTACGCAGTATTTT.

The chain links TRBV11-2 to TRBJ1-3; D may be TRBD1 (6 bases). The germline CDR1 and CDR2 sequences are SGHAT and FQNNGV. Trimming took off 4 bases at V and 2 bases at J, with 12 bases between the two ends. CDR3 size: 15 residues. As DNA, the CDR3 is TGTGCCAGCAGCTCCACCGGGGGGCCTGGAAACACCATATATTTT. Translating gives CASSSTGGPGNTIYF.

The genes are TRBV5-4 and TRBJ2-1, with D tentatively TRBD2 (6 bases). Trimming took off 4 bases at V and 10 bases at J, with 21 bases between the two ends. The CDR3 has 15 residues. Germline V CDR1 and CDR2: SGHNT, YYREEE (reference sequence). CDR3 amino acids: CASSLTRARAGEQFF. The CDR3 coding sequence is TGTGCCAGCAGCCTTACTCGGGCGAGGGCGGGAGAGCAGTTCTTC.

The CDR3: CASGGMTGAAYEQYF. The CDR3 nucleotides are TGTGCCAGCGGAGGTATGACAGGGGCCGCCTACGAGCAGTACTTC. The chain carries TRBV2 and TRBJ2-5, with 8 bases that match TRBD1. The DNA end lines up better with TRBJ2-7; the J call may be wrong. The germline gives CDR1 SNHLY, CDR2 FYNNEI. The CDR3 runs 15 residues.

CDR3 DNA: TGTGCCAGCAGCACCAGCGGGATCTCCGATGAGCAGTTCTTC. This encodes CASSTSGISDEQFF. The chain couples TRBV7-3 to TRBJ2-1; 7 nucleotides agree with TRBD2. The germline gives CDR1 SGHTA, CDR2 FQGTGA. V shed 5 bases and J 8 bases; nucleotides not matched to a gene: 9. The CDR3 runs to 14 residues.

The rearrangement links TRBV14 to TRBJ1-1; D is undetermined. Trimming removed 0 bases at V and 13 bases at J, with 15 bases between. The CDR3 covers 13 residues. The germline V gene has CDR1 SGHDN and CDR2 FVKESK. The CDR3 bases are TGTGCCAGCAGCCAAGAGACCAGCGTGGGAGGTTTCTTT. This codes for CASSQETSVGGFF.